This note documents a single T cell receptor (beta chain) sequence. The data originate from a study of blood T cell repertoires in COVID-19. Sequencing used immunoSEQ multiplex PCR; TCRdb keeps in-frame clones, though not all of them. Of about 200,000 clones in the sample, 75% to 85% are singletons; the top ten hold about 10%. Germline assignment: CDR1 MNHEY and CDR2 SVGAGI. V dropped 7 bases and J dropped 8; count of bases not matched to a gene: 9. The length of the CDR3 is 14 residues. Material for sequencing was PBMCs or T cells enriched from blood (not recorded which). The TCR originated in a man aged 35-49 years who had recovered from COVID-19. The chain employs TRBV6-5 and TRBJ1-3; 9 bases are a match to TRBD1. For the CDR3, the DNA is TGTGCCAGCAATACTGACAGGGGGGCATACACCATATATTTT. It specifies CASNTDRGAYTIYF.